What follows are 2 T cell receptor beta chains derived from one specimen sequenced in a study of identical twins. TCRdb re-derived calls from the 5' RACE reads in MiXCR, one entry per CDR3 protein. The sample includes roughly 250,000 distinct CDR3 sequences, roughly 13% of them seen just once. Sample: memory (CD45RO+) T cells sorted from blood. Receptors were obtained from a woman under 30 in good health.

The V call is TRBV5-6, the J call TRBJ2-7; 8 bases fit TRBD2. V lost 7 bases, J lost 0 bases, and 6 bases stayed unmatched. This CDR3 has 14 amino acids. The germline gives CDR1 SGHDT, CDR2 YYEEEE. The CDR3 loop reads CASALAGSSYEQYF. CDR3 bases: TGTGCCAGCGCTTTAGCGGGGAGCTCCTACGAGCAGTACTTC.

In DNA, the CDR3 is TGCAGTGCTAGTCAGGGCTCTGGGGCCAACGTCCTGACTTTC. Translating gives CSASQGSGANVLTF. The V call is TRBV20-1, the J call TRBJ2-6, with TRBD1 as a possible D gene (5 bases). The CDR3 loop spans 14 amino acids. Germline V CDR1 and CDR2: DFQATT, SNEGSKA (reference sequence). With 3 bases removed from V and 0 bases from J, the gap between germline ends came to 6 bases.